This passage covers 18 T cell receptor beta chains from one sample sequenced in a study of blood T cell repertoires in COVID-19. The table came from immunoSEQ multiplex PCR; TCRdb's copy has only in-frame clones and leaves some out. This table holds 87,000 or so clones, roughly 86% found once. Specimen: peripheral blood. The receptors originated from a human donor with acute or convalescent COVID-19. The donor label of this sample is uncertain.

The rearrangement links TRBV9 to TRBJ2-1; no reliable D call. The V end was cut by 1 base, the J end by 5 bases, with 7 bases between. CDR1 and CDR2 from the germline V gene are SGDLS and YYNGEE. This CDR3 contains 13 residues. CDR3 loop: CASSVRSDNEQFF. The CDR3 DNA reads as TGTGCCAGCAGCGTACGGTCGGACAATGAGCAGTTCTTC.

The rearrangement uses TRBV7-9 and TRBJ2-1; D may be TRBD2 (7 bases). Germline CDR1 SEHNR, CDR2 FQNEAQ (reference sequence). The CDR3 consists of 15 residues. V was trimmed by 5 bases and J by 2 bases, leaving 13 bases between them. Here the CDR3 DNA reads TGTGCCAGCAGCGAAGGGAGGGGGGCCTACAATGAGCAGTTCTTC. Encoded protein: CASSEGRGAYNEQFF.

The chain recombines TRBV20-1 with TRBJ2-7; tentative D call: TRBD2 (5 bases). The CDR3 sequence is 14 residues long. Trimming pared 3 bases from V and 3 bases from J, leaving 15 bases between. CDR1 DFQATT and CDR2 SNEGSKA come from the germline V gene (reference sequence). CDR3 loop: CSASNPKGSYEQYF. DNA for the CDR3: TGCAGTGCTAGTAACCCGAAAGGGAGCTACGAGCAGTACTTC.

This clone showed up just a few times. V is TRBV19 and J is TRBJ1-1, with a weak D call TRBD1 (6 bases). CDR1 is LNHDA, CDR2 SQIVND, per germline (reference sequence). There are 15 residues in the CDR3. The V and J ends lost 10 bases and 0 bases respectively, with 18 bases between them. This CDR3 reads CATKGVDRMNTEAFF. CDR3 coding DNA: TGTGCCACCAAAGGGGTCGACAGGATGAACACTGAAGCTTTCTTT.

The chain employs TRBV5-1 and TRBJ1-1; D unclear. CDR3 length: 14 amino acids. The V end was cut by 4 bases, the J end by 1 base, with 11 bases between. Per germline, CDR1 SGHRS and CDR2 YFSETQ. The CDR3 DNA sequence: TGCGCCAGCAGCACCTGGGAGGGGAACACTGAAGCTTTCTTT. This codes for CASSTWEGNTEAFF.

J is TRBJ2-5 and V is TRBV13; D unclear. V was pared by 5 bases and J by 2 bases, with 6 bases between. CDR3 length: 12 residues. Germline loops: CDR1 PRHDT, CDR2 FYEKMQ (reference sequence). The CDR3 spells CASSPRQETQYF. The DNA for the CDR3 is TGTGCCAGCAGCCCGCGACAAGAGACCCAGTACTTC.

The rearrangement uses TRBV19 and TRBJ1-2, with D hard to call. Trimming took off 6 bases at V and 3 bases at J, with 5 bases between the two ends. From germline, CDR1 is LNHDA and CDR2 SQIVND (reference sequence). The CDR3 contains 11 residues. CDR3 sequence reads: CASREDYGYTF. CDR3 DNA: TGTGCCAGTAGGGAGGACTATGGCTACACCTTC. The whole variable domain, remainder taken from reference TRBV19 and TRBJ1-2, is DGGITQSPKYLFRKEGQNVTLSCEQNLNHDAMYWYRQDPGQGLRLIYYSQIVNDFQKGDIAEGYSVSREKKESFPLTVTSAQKNPTAFYLCASREDYGYTFGSGTRLTVV.

The count of this clone is one. The chain employs TRBV7-2 and TRBJ1-2; possible D gene TRBD1, 5 bases. V shed 3 bases and J shed 4 bases, with 12 bases lying between them. CDR3 size: 14 residues. Germline CDR1 SGHTA, CDR2 FQGNSA. This CDR3 is CASSLATVSYGYTF. The CDR3 bases are TGTGCCAGCAGCTTGGCGACAGTCAGCTATGGCTACACCTTC.

This sequence joins TRBV24-1 and TRBJ2-5; D remains ambiguous. The CDR3 covers 13 residues. V dropped 3 bases and J dropped 5 bases, with 9 bases sitting between them. The germline gives CDR1 KGHDR, CDR2 SFDVKD. The CDR3 region is CATSDTNMETQYF. The CDR3 DNA is TGTGCCACCAGTGATACCAACATGGAGACCCAGTACTTC.

This clone was picked up one time. This chain uses TRBV6-5 with TRBJ1-2; possibly TRBD1 for D (6 bases). Germline loops: CDR1 MNHEY, CDR2 SVGAGI. V lost 6 bases and J lost 0, with 14 bases in between. The CDR3 length is 15 residues. The CDR3 DNA reads TGTGCCAGCAGCGGACAGACCCTTGCTAACTATGGCTACACCTTC. Translation gives CASSGQTLANYGYTF.

V gene TRBV28 combines with J gene TRBJ1-2, with 7 bases lining up with TRBD1. J was trimmed by 1 base and V by 4 bases; bases with no gene match: 6. CDR1 is MDHEN, CDR2 SYDVKM, per germline. The CDR3 consists of 15 residues. DNA for the CDR3: TGTGCCAGCAGTTCTCCGGACAGGAGTAACTATGGCTACACCTTC. Its translation: CASSSPDRSNYGYTF.

The rearrangement joins TRBV4-2 to TRBJ1-5; D ambiguous. The V end lost 0 bases, the J end lost 3 bases, and 9 bases lay between the germline ends. Per germline, CDR1 LGHNA and CDR2 YNFKEQ. The CDR3 runs to 15 residues. The CDR3 DNA is TGTGCCAGCAGCCAAGATCGAGATTACAATCAGCCCCAGCATTTT. Its protein is CASSQDRDYNQPQHF.

The chain has TRBV5-1 and TRBJ1-2; 7 bases align to TRBD1. CDR3 length: 13 amino acids. Germline CDR1 and CDR2: SGHRS and YFSETQ. V lost 0 bases and J lost 4; bases outside the gene matches: 0. CDR3 nucleotides: TGCGCCAGCAGCTTGGGGACAGGCTATGGCTACACCTTC. Its protein is CASSLGTGYGYTF. The variable domain in full, completed from reference TRBV5-1 and TRBJ1-2, reads KAGVTQTPRYLIKTRGQQVTLSCSPISGHRSVSWYQQTPGQGLQFLFEYFSETQRNKGNFPGRFSGRQFSNSRSEMNVSTLELGDSALYLCASSLGTGYGYTFGSGTRLTVV.

The V call is TRBV27, the J call TRBJ2-7; a weak D match, TRBD1 (6 bases). This CDR3 region has 14 residues. V lost 0 bases and J lost 7, with 13 bases in between. Germline CDR1 and CDR2: MNHEY and SMNVEV (reference sequence). In nucleotides, the CDR3 is TGTGCCAGCAGTTTATCAGGCAGGGGAAGAGAGCAGTACTTC. It yields the protein CASSLSGRGREQYF.

The V gene is TRBV6-5, the J gene TRBJ1-1, with D unclear. The CDR3 runs 13 residues. CDR1 is MNHEY, CDR2 SVGAGI, per germline. V shed 2 bases and J shed 4 bases, with 8 bases lying between them. The CDR3 spells CASSYPGVTEAFF. Here the CDR3 DNA reads TGTGCCAGCAGTTACCCGGGAGTCACTGAAGCTTTCTTT.

This clone appeared a few times. The chain uses TRBV7-8 and TRBJ2-5; perhaps TRBD1 as D (5 bases). Germline assignment: CDR1 SGHVS and CDR2 FQNEAQ. The CDR3 consists of 15 residues. The V and J ends lost 1 base and 4 bases respectively, with 13 bases between them. CDR3 residues: CASSLVGPKGETQYF. CDR3 DNA: TGTGCCAGCAGCTTAGTGGGGCCTAAAGGAGAGACCCAGTACTTC.

The chain recombines TRBV20-1 with TRBJ2-7, with D unclear. CDR1 is DFQATT, CDR2 SNEGSKA, per germline (reference sequence). The CDR3 spans 14 residues. Trimming shortened V by 3 bases and J by 3 bases, and 15 bases separated the two germline ends. In DNA form, the CDR3 reads TGCAGTGCTAGTATGGGCCGTTACTTCTACGAGCAGTACTTC. Translating it yields CSASMGRYFYEQYF.

The chain carries TRBV6-5 and TRBJ2-7; a possible D gene is TRBD2 (6 bases). This CDR3 has 14 residues. The germline V and J ends were trimmed by 3 bases and 6 bases, with 15 bases remaining between them. From germline, CDR1 is MNHEY and CDR2 SVGAGI. The CDR3 DNA sequence: TGTGCCAGCAGTTATGATGGACGAGCGGGCGAGCAGTACTTC. This translates into CASSYDGRAGEQYF.